This passage covers 21 T cell receptor beta chains from one sample sequenced in a study of T cells in Graves' hyperthyroidism and ophthalmopathy. TCR beta CDR3 sequences were amplified from RNA transcripts. When the TCR CDR3 underwent first-round RT-PCR, the HTBI primer set was used. A single record per CDR3 protein comes from TCRdb applying MiXCR to the multiplex PCR reads. The table has around 600,000 distinct CDR3 sequences, 15% to 20% seen once. Sequencing used blood. These receptors were taken from a middle-aged woman with Graves' ophthalmopathy.

This clonotype has at least ten counts. This rearrangement joins TRBV2 to TRBJ2-7, with D unclear. The CDR3 has 13 amino acids. Per germline, CDR1 SNHLY and CDR2 FYNNEI. V shed 8 bases and J shed 1 base, with 12 bases lying between them. The CDR3 nucleotides are TGTGCCAGCCGCTTCGGACGGTCCTACGAGCAGTACTTC. Translating it yields CASRFGRSYEQYF.

This clonotype showed up many times. V usage is TRBV6-1 and J usage is TRBJ2-1; the D is unclear. Germline V CDR1 and CDR2: MNHNS, SASEGT. CDR3 length: 17 amino acids. Trimming pared 5 bases from V and 0 bases from J, leaving 17 bases between. The CDR3 region is CASSPHRSTYSYNEQFF. The CDR3 coding sequence is TGTGCCAGCAGTCCCCATCGAAGTACCTACTCCTACAATGAGCAGTTCTTC.

The sample holds many counts of this clonotype. The J gene is TRBJ2-7, the V gene TRBV20-1, with a possible D match to TRBD1 (6 bases). The CDR3 extends over 13 amino acids. The V gene lost 1 base and the J gene lost 1 base, with 8 bases spanning the gap. CDR1 and CDR2 (germline): DFQATT, SNEGSKA (reference sequence). The CDR3 DNA reads TGCAGTGCTAGAGGGCAGGGGTCCTACGAGCAGTACTTC. Its protein is CSARGQGSYEQYF.

This clonotype was detected only a few times. The V and J genes are TRBV9 and TRBJ1-5; 8 bases are a match to TRBD1. The CDR3 is 14 residues long. The ends lost 0 bases at V and 6 bases at J; junction bases unmatched: 2. CDR1 and CDR2 from the germline V gene are SGDLS and YYNGEE. The CDR3 DNA sequence: TGTGCCAGCAGCGTAGCAGGGGGCGGTCAGCCCCAGCATTTT. This codes for CASSVAGGGQPQHF.

This clonotype was counted at least ten times. The chain is built from TRBV28 and TRBJ1-1; perhaps TRBD1 as D (5 bases). The CDR3 spans 14 residues. Germline V gene sequence: CDR1 MDHEN, CDR2 SYDVKM. V was shortened by 3 bases and J by 3 bases, with 11 bases between the two germline ends. CDR3 nucleotides: TGTGCCAGCAGTTTTAGTGGGGGGTACACTGAAGCTTTCTTT. This translates into CASSFSGGYTEAFF.

This clonotype was counted only a few times. This rearrangement joins TRBV4-1 to TRBJ2-1; D unclear. This CDR3 is built from 17 residues. CDR1 is MGHRA and CDR2 is YSYEKL in the germline V gene. V lost 0 bases and J lost 7, with 19 bases in between. The CDR3 loop reads CASSQESFPSAWNEQFF. DNA of the CDR3: TGCGCCAGCAGCCAAGAGAGTTTCCCTAGTGCGTGGAATGAGCAGTTCTTC.

This clonotype appeared many times. The V call is TRBV6-5, the J call TRBJ1-6, with 7 bases that match TRBD1. After removal of 2 bases from V and 0 bases from J, the junction contained 7 bases not matched to a gene. CDR3 length equals 18 residues. The germline gives CDR1 MNHEY, CDR2 SVGAGI. CDR3 sequence reads: CASSYTYRGSSYNSPLHF. The CDR3 DNA sequence: TGTGCCAGCAGTTACACCTACAGGGGATCCTCCTATAATTCACCCCTCCACTTT.

Ten or more counts support this clonotype. The CDR3, as DNA: TGTGCCAGCAGCTTCTACAGAACGGGGGACTATGGCTACACCTTC. Amino acid sequence: CASSFYRTGDYGYTF. This chain uses TRBV7-3 with TRBJ1-2, with D perhaps matching TRBD1 (5 bases). Between the trimmed V and J ends, which lost 3 bases and 3 bases, there was a span of 14 bases. Germline loops: CDR1 SGHTA, CDR2 FQGTGA. This CDR3 is 15 amino acids long. Complete variable domain (other parts from reference TRBV7-3 and TRBJ1-2): GAGVSQTPSNKVTEKGKYVELRCDPISGHTALYWYRQSLGQGPEFLIYFQGTGAADDSGLPNDRFFAVRPEGSVSTLKIQRTERGDSAVYLCASSFYRTGDYGYTFGSGTRLTVV.

This clonotype was found many times. The chain recombines TRBV7-8 with TRBJ2-7, with D possibly matching TRBD2 (6 bases). This CDR3 is built from 15 residues. Germline values: CDR1 SGHVS, CDR2 FQNEAQ. V lost 4 bases, J lost 3 bases, and 16 bases lay in between. Written as DNA, the CDR3 is TGTGCCAGCAGCTCCGAGGCGGGGTGGTTCTACGAGCAGTACTTC. This encodes CASSSEAGWFYEQYF.

As for this clonotype: It is likely a read error, because the conserved phenylalanine at the end of the CDR3 is missing. The rearrangement joins TRBV29-1 to TRBJ1-1; 8 bases are a match to TRBD1. Germline loops: CDR1 SQVTM, CDR2 ANQGSEA. Losses at the gene ends were 0 bases for V and 4 bases for J; bases not matched to a gene: 4. This CDR3 has 14 amino acids. The CDR3 bases are TGCAGCGTTGAAGACCAGGGACAGGTCACTGAAGCTTTCTCT. Translating it yields CSVEDQGQVTEAFS.

This clonotype was detected ten times or more. The chain uses TRBV5-1 and TRBJ2-1, with 7 bases fitting TRBD1. Per germline, CDR1 SGHRS and CDR2 YFSETQ. The CDR3 contains 15 residues. V lost 4 bases to trimming and J lost 10 bases; unmatched junction nucleotides: 14. The CDR3 region is CASSADRVGSREQFF. For the CDR3, the DNA is TGCGCCAGCAGCGCCGACAGGGTGGGTAGTAGGGAGCAGTTCTTC.

This clonotype occurred a few times. The chain recombines TRBV6-1 with TRBJ2-3; D call uncertain. The germline V and J ends were trimmed by 6 bases and 6 bases, with 7 bases remaining between them. CDR3 length: 11 residues. Germline V CDR1 and CDR2: MNHNS, SASEGT. The CDR3 reads CASRNVDTQYF. In DNA, the CDR3 is TGTGCCAGCAGGAACGTCGATACGCAGTATTTT.

Note on this clonotype: A much larger clone lies one base from this, so it may be a read error. V usage is TRBV2 and J usage is TRBJ2-2; D is perhaps TRBD1 or TRBD2 (5 bases each). This CDR3 is built from 14 residues. CDR1 is SNHLY, CDR2 FYNNEI, per germline. The CDR3 bases are TGTGCCAGCAGTGATCAGGGTGTGACCGGGGAGCTGTCTTTT. Translation: CASSDQGVTGELSF.

The chain employs TRBV5-1 and TRBJ1-4; D is perhaps TRBD1 (6 bases). V shed 4 bases and J shed 5 bases, with 15 bases lying between them. This CDR3 is built from 15 residues. Germline V lookup: CDR1 SGHRS, CDR2 YFSETQ. CDR3 sequence (DNA): TGCGCCAGCAGCGAAACCAGGGGAGGAAATGAAAAACTGTTTTTT. Translated: CASSETRGGNEKLFF. Supplemented by reference TRBV5-1 and TRBJ1-4, the full variable domain reads KAGVTQTPRYLIKTRGQQVTLSCSPISGHRSVSWYQQTPGQGLQFLFEYFSETQRNKGNFPGRFSGRQFSNSRSEMNVSTLELGDSALYLCASSETRGGNEKLFFGSGTQLSVL.

Note on this clonotype: Being one base from a much bigger clone, this may be a read error. The rearrangement uses TRBV30 and TRBJ2-4; D possibly corresponds to TRBD2 (6 bases). CDR3 size: 13 residues. The V gene's germline CDR1 is GTSNPN and CDR2 SVGIG (reference sequence). The CDR3 loop reads CAWSQLAKDIQYF. The CDR3 nucleotides are TGTGCCTGGAGTCAACTAGCCAAAGACATTCAGTACTTC.

V gene TRBV6-1 combines with J gene TRBJ2-7, with 8 bases matching TRBD1. The CDR3 length is 13 residues. Germline CDR1 MNHNS, CDR2 SASEGT. Trimming at V came to 5 bases and at J to 3 bases, leaving 3 bases not matched to a gene. The CDR3 here is CASSTQGGYEQYF. CDR3 DNA sequence: TGTGCCAGCAGTACACAGGGGGGCTACGAGCAGTACTTC.

This clonotype was picked up a small number of times. The chain joins TRBV20-1 to TRBJ2-5; 10 positions agree with TRBD1. The ends lost 1 base at V and 13 bases at J; junction bases unmatched: 18. Germline V gives CDR1 DFQATT, CDR2 SNEGSKA (reference sequence). This CDR3 has 16 residues. The CDR3 DNA is TGCAGTGCTAGAGGCGAAGGCGACAGGGGGCTAGATTGGGTGTACTTC. Amino acids: CSARGEGDRGLDWVYF.

About this clonotype: A junction end diverges from the germline sequence, so it may reflect a read error. This chain connects TRBV5-1 to TRBJ2-1; 11 bases are a match to TRBD1. The CDR3 extends over 16 amino acids. The V gene's germline CDR1 is SGHRS and CDR2 YFSETQ. CDR3 amino acids: CASSLGPGQGANEQFF. DNA for the CDR3: TGTGCCAGCAGCTTGGGACCCGGACAGGGGGCGAATGAGCAGTTCTTC.

J is TRBJ1-1 and V is TRBV10-3; 10 bases align to TRBD1. The CDR3 spans 16 residues. Unmatched junction bases numbered 3, after V lost 2 bases and J lost 0 bases. The germline CDR1 and CDR2 sequences are ENHRY and SYGVKD. The CDR3 spells CAISETGQGVNTEAFF. The CDR3, as DNA: TGTGCCATCAGTGAGACAGGACAGGGGGTGAACACTGAAGCTTTCTTT.

The chain has TRBV19 and TRBJ1-5; a possible D gene is TRBD1 (6 bases). The V and J ends lost 4 bases and 0 bases respectively, with 13 bases between them. The CDR3 extends over 16 amino acids. CDR1 and CDR2 (germline): LNHDA, SQIVND (reference sequence). CDR3: CASSKGTTDSNQPQHF. The CDR3 bases are TGTGCCAGTAGTAAAGGGACAACGGATAGCAATCAGCCCCAGCATTTT.

Here the CDR3 DNA reads TGTGCCAGTAGCATGGCCAGGGGCAACAATGAGCAGTTCTTC. Its translation: CASSMARGNNEQFF. This sequence joins TRBV19 and TRBJ2-1, with D maybe TRBD1 (6 bases). CDR3 length: 14 amino acids. Deletions cut 6 bases from V and 5 bases from J, with 14 bases between. The V gene's germline CDR1 is LNHDA and CDR2 SQIVND (reference sequence).